This T cell receptor (beta chain) comes out of a study of blood T cells in healthy people across ages. V shed 2 bases and J shed 0 bases, with 15 bases lying between them. CDR1 and CDR2 (germline): MGHDK, SYGVNS. The CDR3 spans 17 residues. Every donor gave approximately 10 milliliters of peripheral blood. To note about this clonotype: The antigen remains undetermined.

General study findings and limits: Long-lived donors had more naive CD4+ cells and higher diversity than aged donors.

For the second PCR, which ran for about 6 to 11 cycles, a sample-barcoded 5' primer and a J-beta primer mix were used. Samples each returned at least 3 million CDR3-containing paired-end reads. TCRdb itself ran the 5' RACE reads through MiXCR, one entry per CDR3 protein. The table has roughly 1.6 million distinct CDR3 sequences, almost 35% seen once. The material sequenced was blood. This receptor was taken from a woman under 40 in good health. The rearrangement joins TRBV25-1 to TRBJ2-3, with a tentative D call TRBD2 (6 bases). CDR3 DNA: TGTGCCAGCAGTGAAGGGGGGACCCCCGCTAGCACAGATACGCAGTATTTT. It specifies CASSEGGTPASTDTQYF.